These T cell receptor beta chains were read from a single sample in a study of cytomegalovirus exposure and HLA in healthy donors. Sequencing was performed with immunoSEQ multiplex PCR; in TCRdb, only in-frame clones are kept and a portion is missing. The sample gives 250,000 to 300,000 clones, around nine tenths of which show up once; about 1.8% is in the top ten. Sequenced input: PBMCs. The receptors shown here come from a girl aged 2 to 9 in good health and CMV-seronegative. CDR3s include the opening cysteine and the closing phenylalanine or tryptophan. Fields, in order: CDR3 DNA, CDR3 protein, V gene, D gene, clone size, J gene. The D gene is left open where the match is weak. The size entry is marked missing in some rows and otherwise reads once, few, many or a size class.

CDR3nt: TGTGCCAGCAGTTACCGGGGGGTCACCGGGGAGCTGTTTTTT; CDR3aa: CASSYRGVTGELFF; v_gene: TRBV6-5; d_gene: TRBD2; abundance: -; j_gene: TRBJ2-2
CDR3nt: TGTGCCAGCAGTAAAGGGCTAGCGGGTATAGTAGAATCACGGGTAGTATCAAGCAATGAGCAGTTCTTC; CDR3aa: CASSKGLAGIVESRVVSSNEQFF; v_gene: TRBV27; d_gene: TRBD2; abundance: -; j_gene: TRBJ2-1
CDR3nt: TGTGCCAGCAGTTTAGGCACAGATAGCAATCAGCCCCAGCATTTT; CDR3aa: CASSLGTDSNQPQHF; v_gene: TRBV27; d_gene: -; abundance: -; j_gene: TRBJ1-5
CDR3nt: TGTGCCAGCAGCAAAGGAGCGGACAGGGCCTACGAGCAGTACTTC; CDR3aa: CASSKGADRAYEQYF; v_gene: TRBV21-1; d_gene: -; abundance: -; j_gene: TRBJ2-7
CDR3nt: TGTGCCAGCAGCCCGGGACAGGGGACTGAAGCTTTCTTT; CDR3aa: CASSPGQGTEAFF; v_gene: TRBV7-8; d_gene: TRBD1; abundance: -; j_gene: TRBJ1-1
CDR3nt: TGTGCCAGCTCACCAAGGGGGCAAACTAATGAAAAACTGTTTTTT; CDR3aa: CASSPRGQTNEKLFF; v_gene: TRBV18; d_gene: TRBD1; abundance: -; j_gene: TRBJ1-4
CDR3nt: TGTGCCAGCCGCGGCGGGATTAGGAACAATGAGCAGTTCTTC; CDR3aa: CASRGGIRNNEQFF; v_gene: TRBV6-5; d_gene: -; abundance: -; j_gene: TRBJ2-1
CDR3nt: TGTGCCAGCTCACCAACCGCGGGACAGGGTATCAATGAGCAGTTCTTC; CDR3aa: CASSPTAGQGINEQFF; v_gene: TRBV18; d_gene: TRBD1; abundance: -; j_gene: TRBJ2-1
CDR3nt: TGTGCCAGCAGTCTAGCGGGAGGGCCGTATGAGCAGTTCTTC; CDR3aa: CASSLAGGPYEQFF; v_gene: TRBV6-4; d_gene: TRBD2; abundance: -; j_gene: TRBJ2-1
CDR3nt: TGTGCCAGCAGCATTAATCAGCCCCAGCATTTT; CDR3aa: CASSINQPQHF; v_gene: TRBV28; d_gene: -; abundance: -; j_gene: TRBJ1-5
CDR3nt: TGTGCCAGCAGCTTAATTCCGGGTCAGGGGGCGCATGGCTACACCTTC; CDR3aa: CASSLIPGQGAHGYTF; v_gene: TRBV7-3; d_gene: TRBD1; abundance: -; j_gene: TRBJ1-2
CDR3nt: TGTGCCTGGAGTTTCCTCGGGGAAGAGCAGTTCTTC; CDR3aa: CAWSFLGEEQFF; v_gene: TRBV30; d_gene: -; abundance: -; j_gene: TRBJ2-1
CDR3nt: TGTGCCTGGACCCAGGGGTTGAACACTGAAGCTTTCTTT; CDR3aa: CAWTQGLNTEAFF; v_gene: TRBV30; d_gene: -; abundance: -; j_gene: TRBJ1-1
CDR3nt: TGTGCCCTTAAAGTCGCTAGCGGCGAATACATGAACACCGGGGAGCTGTTTTTT; CDR3aa: CALKVASGEYMNTGELFF; v_gene: TRBV7-9; d_gene: TRBD2; abundance: -; j_gene: TRBJ2-2
CDR3nt: TGTGCCAGCAGCTTCGGAGGGGCGACAGGGGGAGTTAGCGAGCAGTACTTC; CDR3aa: CASSFGGATGGVSEQYF; v_gene: TRBV7-2; d_gene: TRBD1; abundance: -; j_gene: TRBJ2-7
CDR3nt: TGTGCCAGCAGCGCGGGACTAGCGGGAGTACAAGAGACCCAGTACTTC; CDR3aa: CASSAGLAGVQETQYF; v_gene: TRBV9; d_gene: TRBD2; abundance: -; j_gene: TRBJ2-5
CDR3nt: TGCGCCAGCAGCTTGGCGGACAGCTTAAACACTGAAGCTTTCTTT; CDR3aa: CASSLADSLNTEAFF; v_gene: TRBV5-1; d_gene: -; abundance: -; j_gene: TRBJ1-1
CDR3nt: TGCGCCAGCAGCCCGAAGGGGAACTCCTATGGCTACACCTTC; CDR3aa: CASSPKGNSYGYTF; v_gene: TRBV5-1; d_gene: -; abundance: once; j_gene: TRBJ1-2
CDR3nt: TGCAGTGCGCGTCTCGACAATGAGCAGTTCTTC; CDR3aa: CSARLDNEQFF; v_gene: TRBV20-1; d_gene: -; abundance: -; j_gene: TRBJ2-1
CDR3nt: TGTGCCTGGAGTGTACTAAGGACTAGCGGGACCCCAACCTACGAGCAGTACTTC; CDR3aa: CAWSVLRTSGTPTYEQYF; v_gene: TRBV30; d_gene: TRBD2; abundance: -; j_gene: TRBJ2-7
CDR3nt: TGCGCCAGCAGCCAGGGACTGGGAGAGACCCAGTACTTC; CDR3aa: CASSQGLGETQYF; v_gene: TRBV5-1; d_gene: -; abundance: -; j_gene: TRBJ2-5
CDR3nt: TGTGCCAGCAGCCCCTTGACTAGCGGGAGTTCCCATGAGCAGTTCTTC; CDR3aa: CASSPLTSGSSHEQFF; v_gene: TRBV13; d_gene: TRBD2; abundance: -; j_gene: TRBJ2-1